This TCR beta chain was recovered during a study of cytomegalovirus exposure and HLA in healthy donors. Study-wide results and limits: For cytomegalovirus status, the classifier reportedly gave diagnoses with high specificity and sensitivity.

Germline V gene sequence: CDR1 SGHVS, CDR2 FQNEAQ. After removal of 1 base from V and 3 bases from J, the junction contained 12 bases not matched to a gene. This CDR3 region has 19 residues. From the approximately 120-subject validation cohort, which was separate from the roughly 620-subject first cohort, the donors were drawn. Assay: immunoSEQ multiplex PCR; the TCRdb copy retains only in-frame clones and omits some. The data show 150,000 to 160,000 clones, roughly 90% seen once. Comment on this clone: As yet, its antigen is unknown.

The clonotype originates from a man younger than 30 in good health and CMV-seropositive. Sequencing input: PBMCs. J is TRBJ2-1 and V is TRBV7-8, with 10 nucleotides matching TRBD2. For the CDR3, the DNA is TGTGCCAGCAGCTTAGTCCCCCGGACTAGCGGTAGGGTCTACAATGAGCAGTTCTTC. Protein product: CASSLVPRTSGRVYNEQFF.